The sequence of this T cell receptor beta chain was determined in a study of OX40 agonist ivuxolimab in advanced cancers. Study-wide background: Across the patients, intravenous ivuxolimab was delivered every 2 weeks at 0.01 to 10 mg/kg. People who had prior anti-PD-1, anti-PD-L1 or anti-CTLA-4 therapy could take part, and around 40% had some. General study points: In CD8+ T cells, expanded clones were on average more numerous than in CD4+. Blood T cells, both CD4+ and CD8+, expanded clonally by week 6 at 0.1 to 3.0 mg/kg.

This clone appeared a few times. Its target is unknown. Some clones are missing from TCRdb's copy, which holds only in-frame ones; the method was immunoSEQ multiplex PCR. The table has tens of thousands of clones, around 87% seen once. This specimen was CD4+ or CD8+ T cells sorted from blood, taken in a trial of the OX40 agonist ivuxolimab. The clonotype was recovered from an adult with an advanced solid tumor such as melanoma, head and neck, liver or kidney cancer.

CDR3 coding DNA: TGTGCCAGCAGCTTAGGCCTGGGGACGCAAAAACTGTTTTTT. Translated: CASSLGLGTQKLFF. This chain joins TRBV5-4 and TRBJ1-4; possible D gene TRBD1, 5 bases. The V end lost 2 bases, the J end lost 9 bases, and 14 bases lay between the germline ends. The CDR3 has 14 amino acids. Germline V gene data show CDR1 as SGHNT and CDR2 as YYREEE (reference sequence).